The clone carrying this T cell receptor beta chain was detected ten times or more. Its antigen remains unknown. Time point defined: patch test 2, 6 weeks after DPC sensitization. The treatment: therapeutic diphenylcyclopropenone sensitization with weekly scalp DPC. Non-pregnant alopecia patients aged 18 to 70, suitable for DPC therapy. Total RNA was extracted from unfractionated whole blood. In germline, CDR1 is DFQATT, CDR2 SNEGSKA (reference sequence). Trimming removed 3 bases at V and 5 bases at J, with 5 bases between. This CDR3 spans 10 amino acids. The data were obtained in a study of human T cells and chemical hapten exposure. Using its own MiXCR run on the RACE reads, TCRdb lists one record per CDR3 protein. The sample contains approximately 69,000 distinct CDR3 sequences, over 9% of which appear only once. General study findings and limits: The study found that DPC sensitization did not change TCRs above 1 in 1000 frequency.

The chain is built from TRBV20-1 and TRBJ2-7; D gene uncertain. The starting material was whole blood, obtained in connection with sensitization to the hapten diphenylcyclopropenone (DPC). This receptor was taken from a woman between 50 and 59 years old with alopecia areata. Some clones in this sample may be carry-over from other donors' samples. In nucleotides, the CDR3 is TGCAGTGCTAGTTCGAACGAGCAGTACTTC. This encodes CSASSNEQYF.